This note documents a single T cell receptor (beta chain) sequence. The antigen is unknown. It was across several immunoSEQ plates that each subset's genomic DNA was evenly split. The data were produced by immunoSEQ multiplex PCR, yet TCRdb's version contains in-frame clones alone and is incomplete. The sample consists of around 1,900,000 clones, around 95% of them appearing once. This sample was included in a study of shared clonotypes between healthy human individuals. General study points: Sorted-subset sequencing was shown by rarefaction to be incomplete despite large depth.

Trimming took off 5 bases at V and 0 bases at J, with 17 bases between the two ends. The CDR3 covers 17 residues. Per the germline V gene, CDR1 is LNHDA and CDR2 is SQIVND (reference sequence). Only CD45RO-negative cells positively selected for CCR7 counted as naive CD8 cells, so terminally differentiated effector memory CD45RA+ cells were excluded. Sequenced sample: naive CD8+ T cells from PBMCs. The sequence was collected from a man aged 18-30 years in good health. Some clones in this sample may be carry-over from other donors' samples. This chain links TRBV19 with TRBJ2-1; no firm D call. CDR3: CASSPPPGGSSYNEQFF. DNA of the CDR3: TGTGCCAGTAGTCCCCCTCCGGGTGGTAGCTCCTACAATGAGCAGTTCTTC.